This T cell receptor beta chain came from a study of immune reconstitution after stem cell transplant in scleroderma. The V gene's germline CDR1 is MDHEN and CDR2 SYDVKM. V lost 6 bases, J lost 0 bases, and 11 bases stayed unmatched. This CDR3 is 18 amino acids long. TCRdb passed the RT-PCR reads through MiXCR, listing each CDR3 protein once. The table shows just over 3,500 distinct CDR3 sequences, with approximately 6% occurring only once. The clonotype originates from a female donor with systemic sclerosis. This chain uses TRBV28 with TRBJ2-7, with 13 bases lining up with TRBD2. Sample collection occurred before or after autologous hematopoietic stem cell transplantation (not recorded which). The CDR3 coding sequence is TGTGCCAGCAGCCTCCGCTGGGGACTAGCGGGGAGCTCCTACGAGCAGTACTTC. Protein sequence: CASSLRWGLAGSSYEQYF.